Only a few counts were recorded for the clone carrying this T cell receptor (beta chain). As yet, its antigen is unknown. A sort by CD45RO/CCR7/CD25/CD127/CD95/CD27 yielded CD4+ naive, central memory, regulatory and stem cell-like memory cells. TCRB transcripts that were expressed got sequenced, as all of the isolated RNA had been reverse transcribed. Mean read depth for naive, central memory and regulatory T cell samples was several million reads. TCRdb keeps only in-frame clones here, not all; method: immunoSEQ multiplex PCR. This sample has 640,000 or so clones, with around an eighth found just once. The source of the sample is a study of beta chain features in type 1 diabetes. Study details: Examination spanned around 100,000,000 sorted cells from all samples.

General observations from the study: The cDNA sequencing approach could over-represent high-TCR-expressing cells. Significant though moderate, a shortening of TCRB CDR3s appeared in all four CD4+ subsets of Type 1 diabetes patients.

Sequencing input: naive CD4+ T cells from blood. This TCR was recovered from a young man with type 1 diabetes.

This chain's CDR3 is CASSRESGGHNEQFF. Here the CDR3 DNA reads TGCGCCAGCAGCCGCGAGAGCGGGGGTCACAATGAGCAGTTCTTC. The gene calls are TRBV5-1 and TRBJ2-1; 8 bases match TRBD2. The CDR3 extends over 15 amino acids. With 4 bases clipped from V and 5 bases from J, the junction kept 8 bases outside the gene matches. Germline values: CDR1 SGHRS, CDR2 YFSETQ.